This entry lists 9 T cell receptor beta chains sequenced from one sample in a study of T cell repertoires in cytomegalovirus infection. MiXCR, applied by TCRdb to the reads, yields one record per CDR3 protein. This sample yields roughly 600,000 distinct CDR3 sequences, of which approximately 24% are seen a single time; 7.5% to 9% belongs to the top ten. The specimen sequenced was CD8+ T cells from PBMCs. The receptors were sampled from a human donor in good health (CMV status not recorded). Some clones in this sample may be carry-over from other donors' samples.

The table lists this clonotype with many counts. This sequence joins TRBV7-6 and TRBJ2-1; 7 nucleotides match TRBD1. The trim removed 2 bases at V and 0 bases at J, leaving 10 bases unmatched. Germline V gives CDR1 SGHVS, CDR2 FNYEAQ. This CDR3 has 18 residues. The CDR3 region is CASSLRGPGPPSYNEQFF. Here the CDR3 DNA reads TGTGCCAGCAGCTTAAGGGGGCCGGGACCCCCCTCCTACAATGAGCAGTTCTTC.

This clonotype came up once. The genes are TRBV6-5 and TRBJ1-2; D gene ambiguous. Trimming took off 6 bases at V and 3 bases at J, with 11 bases between the two ends. CDR3 size: 13 residues. The germline gives CDR1 MNHEY, CDR2 SVGAGI. For the CDR3, the DNA is TGTGCCAGCAGCACTTCCACCTACTATGGCTACACCTTC. Encoded protein: CASSTSTYYGYTF.

The count of this clonotype is one. Since a much larger clone is just one base distant, this may be a read error. The rearrangement uses TRBV7-4 and TRBJ2-2, with D tentatively TRBD2 (5 bases). The CDR3 length is 12 residues. Germline V lookup: CDR1 SGHVT, CDR2 SQSDAQ. The CDR3 DNA follows: TGTGCCGGCAGCCAGCGGACCGGGGAGCTGTTTTTT. Translation: CAGSQRTGELFF.

The rearrangement joins TRBV4-1 to TRBJ2-3; a weak D match, TRBD1 (5 bases). Trimming pared 6 bases from V and 4 bases from J, leaving 11 bases between. Germline V CDR1 and CDR2: MGHRA, YSYEKL. CDR3 length equals 13 residues. The CDR3 bases are TGCGCCAGCAGAAAGGGGATCTCAGATACGCAGTATTTT. Its protein product is CASRKGISDTQYF.

This chain links TRBV6-5 with TRBJ1-1; D gene unclear. The germline gives CDR1 MNHEY, CDR2 SVGAGI. The CDR3 has 14 amino acids. V was pared by 2 bases and J by 1 base, with 8 bases between. In DNA form, the CDR3 reads TGTGCCAGCAGTTACGGCGCATGGAACACTGAAGCTTTCTTT. Protein product: CASSYGAWNTEAFF.

The chain links TRBV15 to TRBJ1-5, with TRBD1 matching 8 bases. CDR1 LNHNV and CDR2 YYDKDF come from the germline V gene (reference sequence). Trimming at V came to 1 base and at J to 6 bases, leaving 5 bases not matched to a gene. The CDR3 length is 15 residues. The CDR3 DNA reads as TGTGCCACCAGCAGAGGGCAGGGGGCGGGTCAGCCCCAGCATTTT. Its translation: CATSRGQGAGQPQHF.

V and J are TRBV12-3 or TRBV12-4 and TRBJ2-1; TRBD2 agrees at 12 bases. Trimming at V came to 6 bases and at J to 6 bases, leaving 6 bases not matched to a gene. This CDR3 spans 15 amino acids. Here the CDR3 DNA reads TGTGCCAGCAGGCCGCCTAGCGGGGGGGGCAATGAGCAGTTCTTC. Residues: CASRPPSGGGNEQFF.

This clonotype was seen only a few times. V and J are TRBV6-5 and TRBJ2-6; tentative D call: TRBD1 (5 bases). This CDR3 has 21 residues. CDR1 and CDR2 from the germline V gene are MNHEY and SVGAGI. V lost 0 bases, J lost 0 bases, and 21 bases lay in between. Here the CDR3 reads CASSYSIVDTGPGSGANVLTF. The DNA of the CDR3 is TGTGCCAGCAGTTACTCGATTGTCGACACAGGACCGGGCTCTGGGGCCAACGTCCTGACTTTC.

The chain joins TRBV25-1 to TRBJ2-5; a possible D gene is TRBD2 (5 bases). CDR3 length: 15 residues. V shed 2 bases and J shed 4 bases, with 14 bases lying between them. The germline CDR1 and CDR2 sequences are MGHDK and SYGVNS. CDR3 amino acids: CASSETRRYGETQYF. CDR3 in DNA: TGTGCCAGCAGTGAAACAAGGAGGTACGGAGAGACCCAGTACTTC.